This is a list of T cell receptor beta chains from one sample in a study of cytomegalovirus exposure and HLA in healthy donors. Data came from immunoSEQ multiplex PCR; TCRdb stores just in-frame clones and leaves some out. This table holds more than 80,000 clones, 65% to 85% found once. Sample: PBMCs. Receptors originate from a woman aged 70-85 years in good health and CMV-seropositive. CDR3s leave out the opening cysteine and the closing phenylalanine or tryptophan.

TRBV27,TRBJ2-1,ASSLSPSSRGDEQF
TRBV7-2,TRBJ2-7,ASSFGGLAGREQY
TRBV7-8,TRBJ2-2,ASKMTANTGELF
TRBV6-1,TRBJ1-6,ASSESGYSPLH
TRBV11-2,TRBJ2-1,ASSLPGRVDEQF
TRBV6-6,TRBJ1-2,ASSTQGAVLSYT
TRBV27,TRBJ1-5,ASSPAGAKKGPQH
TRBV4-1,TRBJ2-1,ASSFQRGDNEQF
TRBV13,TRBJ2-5,ASSLDGGSETQY
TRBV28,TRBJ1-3,ASSPPDRGLGNTIY
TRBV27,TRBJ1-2,ASSGLREDGYT
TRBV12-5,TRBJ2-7,ASGLVLNREGHEQY
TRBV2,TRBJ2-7,ASRGDRDEQY
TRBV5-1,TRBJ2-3,ASSLLQGSTDTQY
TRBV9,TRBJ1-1,ASSFVVGAEAF
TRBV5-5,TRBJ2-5,ASSSKLGGRSRETQY
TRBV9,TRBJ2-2,ASSVPSTGGVTGELF
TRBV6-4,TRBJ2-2,ASSELAGRSTGELF
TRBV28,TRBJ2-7,ASSLSSGRAYEQY
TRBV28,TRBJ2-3,ASSRRRGRWLTDTQY
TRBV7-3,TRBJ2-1,ASSLGTSGDEQF
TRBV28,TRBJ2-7,ASSFSLAGLSYEQY
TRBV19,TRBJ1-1,ASTKRLTNTEAF